The present T cell receptor (beta chain) was sequenced within a study of cytotoxic CD8 clonotypes in ibrutinib-treated CLL. Approximately 2.2 micrograms of genomic DNA came from cryopreserved PBMCs for TCR beta libraries. Sequencing was performed with immunoSEQ multiplex PCR; in TCRdb, only in-frame clones are kept and a portion is missing. The table shows more than 200,000 clones, with around 75% occurring only once. Trimming took 0 bases from V and 10 from J, leaving 16 bases between them. The germline V gene encodes CDR1 MRHNA and CDR2 SNTAGT. The length of the CDR3 is 16 residues. The sequence came from a human donor with chronic lymphocytic leukemia. The specimen comprised PBMCs, sampled after 12 months of ibrutinib treatment. The gene calls are TRBV6-4 and TRBJ1-6; unclear D gene. CDR3 in amino acids: CASSDSLGPSGSPLHF. CDR3 in DNA: TGTGCCAGCAGTGACTCCTTAGGACCCTCGGGGTCACCCCTCCACTTT.